This T cell receptor (beta chain) was sequenced during a study of cytomegalovirus exposure and HLA in healthy donors. 13 Jbeta primers and 60 Vbeta primers were used for the PCR. Method: immunoSEQ multiplex PCR; TCRdb's copy keeps in-frame clones and lacks some. Of under 250,000 clones listed, less than 85% are singletons. Note on this clone: Antigen: not known.

This CDR3 has 14 residues. Unmatched junction bases numbered 3, after V lost 4 bases and J lost 0 bases. CDR1 and CDR2 from the germline V gene are MRHNA and SNTAGT. Study-wide results and caveats: With DRB1 most and HLA-C fewest, TCR association rates differed between HLA loci in a later analysis.

The genes are TRBV6-4 and TRBJ2-7, with 7 bases matching TRBD2. Sequencing input: PBMCs. This clonotype originated in a man between 18 and 29 years old in good health and CMV-seronegative. CDR3 in amino acids: CASSATSDSYEQYF. DNA for the CDR3: TGTGCCAGCAGTGCAACTAGCGACTCCTACGAGCAGTACTTC.